A single sample gave rise to the 31 T cell receptor beta chains below, sequenced in a study of cytomegalovirus exposure and HLA in healthy donors. Assay used: immunoSEQ multiplex PCR; TCRdb lists only in-frame clones, some missing. The sample yields 110,000 to 150,000 clones, about 87% seen once. Sequencing was performed on PBMCs. The receptors stem from a woman in her twenties or thirties in good health and CMV-seropositive.

This sequence joins TRBV4-1 and TRBJ1-2; 10 bases are shared with TRBD1. Germline-derived CDR1 and CDR2 are MGHRA and YSYEKL. The V segment lost 2 bases and the J segment 8 bases; nucleotides outside the gene matches: 8. The CDR3 is 15 amino acids. The CDR3 nucleotides read TGCGCCAGCAGCCAACAGACAGGGGGCTTGTCAGGCTACACCTTC. It encodes CASSQQTGGLSGYTF.

CDR3 region: CSVAVFSEQFF. Here the CDR3 DNA reads TGCAGCGTTGCTGTCTTCAGTGAGCAGTTCTTC. The J gene is TRBJ2-1, the V gene TRBV29-1; D is unclear. CDR3 length equals 11 residues. V lost 4 bases to trimming and J lost 9 bases, with 10 bases between them. Germline assignment: CDR1 SQVTM and CDR2 ANQGSEA.

A few counts support this clone. V usage is TRBV11-2 and J usage is TRBJ1-2, with 12 bases lining up with TRBD1. Germline V CDR1 and CDR2: SGHAT, FQNNGV. With V trimmed by 6 bases and J by 2 bases, 7 bases remained unmatched. The CDR3 runs 16 residues. CDR3 in amino acids: CASRGTGGELNYGYTF. DNA for the CDR3: TGTGCCAGCAGGGGGACAGGGGGCGAGCTGAACTATGGCTACACCTTC.

CDR3 sequence: CASSVLAASYEQYF. In DNA form, the CDR3 reads TGTGCCAGCAGCGTCCTAGCGGCCTCCTACGAGCAGTACTTC. J is TRBJ2-7 and V is TRBV9; 7 bases are a match to TRBD2. The CDR3 is 14 residues long. Germline V gene sequence: CDR1 SGDLS, CDR2 YYNGEE. The J segment lost 0 bases and the V segment lost 2 bases, leaving 2 bases of the junction unmatched.

The rearrangement joins TRBV18 to TRBJ2-5, with 7 bases identical to TRBD1. Unmatched junction bases numbered 8, after V lost 3 bases and J lost 1 base. Germline V gene data show CDR1 as KGHSH and CDR2 as LQKENI. This CDR3 contains 16 residues. The DNA for the CDR3 is TGTGCCAGCTCACCCCCTCTGGGACAGAGCCAAGAGACCCAGTACTTC. Translating gives CASSPPLGQSQETQYF.

J is TRBJ2-5 and V is TRBV11-2; tentative D call: TRBD2 (6 bases). CDR1 and CDR2 from the germline V gene are SGHAT and FQNNGV. V lost 5 bases, J lost 5 bases, and 21 bases lay in between. The CDR3 covers 16 residues. As DNA, the CDR3 is TGTGCCAGCAGCCCGGACTACTTCGGCAAAGCGGAGACCCAGTACTTC. This encodes CASSPDYFGKAETQYF.

The chain is built from TRBV5-8 and TRBJ1-1, with D perhaps matching TRBD1 (6 bases). With 3 bases removed from V and 11 bases from J, the gap between germline ends came to 14 bases. The length of the CDR3 is 12 residues. The germline V gene has CDR1 SGHTS and CDR2 YDEGEE. The CDR3, as DNA: TGTGCCAGCAGCTGGGGCGGGGGGCCGGCTTTCTTT. It specifies CASSWGGGPAFF.

This chain uses TRBV10-1 with TRBJ2-3, with TRBD2 matching 7 bases. The V and J ends lost 8 bases and 5 bases, in that order; junction bases with no gene match: 13. The CDR3 is 15 residues long. Germline CDR1 and CDR2: WNHNN and SYGVQD (reference sequence). The CDR3 region is CASSKYTGGKDTQYF. In nucleotides, the CDR3 is TGCGCCAGCTCCAAGTATACCGGGGGGAAAGATACGCAGTATTTT.

The V and J genes are TRBV11-3 and TRBJ1-6; D unclear. The CDR3 totals 13 residues. In germline, CDR1 is SGHNT, CDR2 YENEEA. V gave up 5 bases and J gave up 8 bases, with 10 bases separating them. The CDR3 is CASSITQDSPLHF. The CDR3 region has the DNA TGTGCCAGCAGCATAACTCAGGATTCACCCCTCCACTTT.

This chain connects TRBV5-5 to TRBJ1-6; weak D call: TRBD1 (5 bases). There are 15 residues in the CDR3. Germline V gene lookup returns CDR1 SGHKS and CDR2 YYEKEE (reference sequence). The V end was cut by 0 bases, the J end by 7 bases, with 11 bases between. CDR3 protein: CASSLGWGENSPLHF. As DNA, the CDR3 is TGTGCCAGCAGCTTGGGCTGGGGGGAGAATTCACCCCTCCACTTT.

The V and J genes are TRBV15 and TRBJ2-1; D perhaps matches TRBD1 (5 bases). The CDR3 is 13 amino acids. From germline, CDR1 is LNHNV and CDR2 YYDKDF (reference sequence). V was cut by 6 bases and J by 7 bases, with 13 bases left in between. CDR3 nucleotide sequence: TGTGCCACCAGTCACAGGACATATAATGAGCAGTTCTTC. Residues: CATSHRTYNEQFF.

V usage is TRBV5-1 and J usage is TRBJ2-7; tentatively, D is TRBD1 (5 bases). This CDR3 comprises 14 residues. In germline, CDR1 is SGHRS, CDR2 YFSETQ. V shed 4 bases and J shed 7 bases, with 18 bases lying between them. The CDR3 loop is CASSPSGSGWEQYF. The CDR3 DNA reads as TGCGCCAGCAGCCCGTCCGGGTCAGGGTGGGAGCAGTACTTC. The whole variable domain, filled in from reference TRBV5-1 and TRBJ2-7, reads KAGVTQTPRYLIKTRGQQVTLSCSPISGHRSVSWYQQTPGQGLQFLFEYFSETQRNKGNFPGRFSGRQFSNSRSEMNVSTLELGDSALYLCASSPSGSGWEQYFGPGTRLTVT.

The genes are TRBV7-9 and TRBJ2-7; D call uncertain. The CDR3 contains 13 residues. CDR1 SEHNR and CDR2 FQNEAQ come from the germline V gene (reference sequence). The V and J ends lost 5 bases and 2 bases respectively, with 10 bases between them. The chain's CDR3 is CASSGKSTYEQYF. CDR3 bases: TGTGCCAGCAGCGGCAAATCAACCTACGAGCAGTACTTC.

Concerning this clone: Within the sample, other DNA sequences also encode this same CDR3. The V gene is TRBV2, the J gene TRBJ2-3, with 9 nucleotides matching TRBD2. With V trimmed by 2 bases and J by 1 base, 4 bases remained unmatched. Germline V gene sequence: CDR1 SNHLY, CDR2 FYNNEI. This CDR3 comprises 16 residues. The DNA of the CDR3 is TGTGCCAGCAGTGAAAGAGCGGGGGGACGCACAGATACGCAGTATTTT. This sequence encodes CASSERAGGRTDTQYF.

The chain has TRBV19 and TRBJ2-5; weak D call: TRBD2 (5 bases). The V end lost 2 bases, the J end lost 1 base, and 14 bases lay between the germline ends. The CDR3 has 16 residues. Germline lookup yields CDR1 LNHDA and CDR2 SQIVND (reference sequence). The CDR3 sequence: CASSISGRIIQETQYF. CDR3 bases: TGTGCCAGTAGTATAAGCGGAAGGATTATCCAAGAGACCCAGTACTTC.

J is TRBJ2-1 and V is TRBV6-1; TRBD2 might be the D (7 bases). This CDR3 spans 15 amino acids. V lost 6 bases, J lost 7 bases, and 19 bases lay in between. Germline V gives CDR1 MNHNS, CDR2 SASEGT. CDR3 loop: CASRRLEGGVNEQFF. Written as DNA, the CDR3 is TGTGCCAGCAGGCGACTAGAGGGGGGGGTTAATGAGCAGTTCTTC.

The chain employs TRBV19 and TRBJ1-5, with D possibly matching TRBD1 (5 bases). V was shortened by 11 bases and J by 6 bases, with 17 bases between the two germline ends. Germline V CDR1 and CDR2: LNHDA, SQIVND (reference sequence). The CDR3 consists of 13 residues. In nucleotides, the CDR3 is TGTGCCGTCGCGGCGGGGGTTTTTCAGCCCCAGCATTTT. Its protein product is CAVAAGVFQPQHF. The whole variable domain, remainder taken from reference TRBV19 and TRBJ1-5, is DGGITQSPKYLFRKEGQNVTLSCEQNLNHDAMYWYRQDPGQGLRLIYYSQIVNDFQKGDIAEGYSVSREKKESFPLTVTSAQKNPTAFYLCAVAAGVFQPQHFGDGTRLSIL.

The chain recombines TRBV2 with TRBJ1-5; no reliable D call. Germline V gives CDR1 SNHLY, CDR2 FYNNEI. The CDR3 is made up of 14 amino acids. Trimming took off 3 bases at V and 2 bases at J, with 8 bases between the two ends. The CDR3 protein is CASSERRGNQPQHF. The CDR3 coding sequence is TGTGCCAGCAGTGAGCGGAGAGGCAATCAGCCCCAGCATTTT. The full variable domain, with the rest looked up from reference TRBV2 and TRBJ1-5, is EPEVTQTPSHQVTQMGQEVILRCVPISNHLYFYWYRQILGQKVEFLVSFYNNEISEKSEIFDDQFSVERPDGSNFTLKIRSTKLEDSAMYFCASSERRGNQPQHFGDGTRLSIL.

The chain has TRBV5-1 and TRBJ1-4, with 10 bases aligning to TRBD1. CDR3 length equals 19 residues. V was pared by 1 base and J by 0 bases, with 9 bases of the junction left unmatched. CDR1 and CDR2 from the germline V gene are SGHRS and YFSETQ. CDR3 loop: CASSLKTGGTFSTNEKLFF. In nucleotides, the CDR3 is TGCGCCAGCAGCTTGAAGACAGGGGGCACTTTTTCAACTAATGAAAAACTGTTTTTT.

The gene calls are TRBV7-8 and TRBJ2-2; a possible D gene is TRBD2 (5 bases). Germline V gene data show CDR1 as SGHVS and CDR2 as FQNEAQ. V lost 4 bases and J lost 5, with 17 bases in between. The CDR3 extends over 16 amino acids. The CDR3 sequence: CASSYYSSRETGELFF. CDR3 DNA: TGTGCCAGCAGCTATTACTCCTCTCGGGAAACCGGGGAGCTGTTTTTT.

This sequence joins TRBV6-1 and TRBJ1-2; no clear D gene. Germline-derived CDR1 and CDR2 are MNHNS and SASEGT. The CDR3 covers 13 residues. V gave up 4 bases and J gave up 3 bases, with 9 bases separating them. The CDR3 protein is CASSASPDYGYTF. CDR3 coding DNA: TGTGCCAGCAGTGCCTCGCCAGACTATGGCTACACCTTC.

This clone was detected only once. The CDR3 DNA follows: TGTGCCAGCAGCTTCGCCCTAACCGGGACAGGGGGTGAGCAGTTCTTC. Protein sequence: CASSFALTGTGGEQFF. This chain links TRBV7-2 with TRBJ2-1; 11 bases fit TRBD1. V lost 3 bases and J lost 9; bases outside the gene matches: 10. The V gene's germline CDR1 is SGHTA and CDR2 FQGNSA. The CDR3 is 16 residues long. Full variable domain (rest looked up from reference TRBV7-2 and TRBJ2-1): GAGVSQSPSNKVTEKGKDVELRCDPISGHTALYWYRQSLGQGLEFLIYFQGNSAPDKSGLPSDRFSAERTGGSVSTLTIQRTQQEDSAVYLCASSFALTGTGGEQFFGPGTRLTVL.

For the CDR3, the DNA is TGTGCCAGCATTAACCGGGACAGGGAAACTGGGGCCAACGTCCTGACTTTC. As protein: CASINRDRETGANVLTF. This chain uses TRBV2 with TRBJ2-6; 9 nucleotides line up with TRBD1. The CDR3 contains 17 residues. CDR1 and CDR2 from the germline V gene are SNHLY and FYNNEI. With V trimmed by 7 bases and J by 2 bases, 9 bases remained unmatched.

This clone was observed many times. The CDR3 sequence: CASSGQGARGEKLFF. The CDR3 region has the DNA TGTGCCAGCAGTGGGCAGGGGGCGCGAGGGGAAAAACTGTTTTTT. This chain uses TRBV2 with TRBJ1-4; TRBD1 aligns across 8 bases. Germline V gene data show CDR1 as SNHLY and CDR2 as FYNNEI. The V gene end was trimmed by 4 bases and the J gene end by 8 bases; junction bases not matched to a gene: 9. This CDR3 region has 15 residues. Complete variable domain (other parts from reference TRBV2 and TRBJ1-4): EPEVTQTPSHQVTQMGQEVILRCVPISNHLYFYWYRQILGQKVEFLVSFYNNEISEKSEIFDDQFSVERPDGSNFTLKIRSTKLEDSAMYFCASSGQGARGEKLFFGSGTQLSVL.

The gene calls are TRBV2 and TRBJ1-1; the match to TRBD1 covers 7 bases. The CDR3 length is 13 residues. J was trimmed by 7 bases and V by 4 bases; bases with no gene match: 6. Germline V gene sequence: CDR1 SNHLY, CDR2 FYNNEI. CDR3 protein: CASSGQGPGEAFF. The DNA of the CDR3 is TGTGCCAGCAGTGGACAGGGTCCGGGTGAAGCTTTCTTT.

The chain has TRBV6-5 and TRBJ2-5, with D possibly matching TRBD1 (5 bases). Trimming removed 5 bases from V and 1 base from J, with 11 bases in between. The CDR3 length is 14 residues. Germline values: CDR1 MNHEY, CDR2 SVGAGI. In nucleotides, the CDR3 is TGTGCCAGCAGTCCGGCAGGGTCCCAAGAGACCCAGTACTTC. Its protein is CASSPAGSQETQYF.

This clone was observed a single time. V gene TRBV13 combines with J gene TRBJ2-5; D is undetermined. Between the trimmed V and J ends, which lost 4 bases and 7 bases, there was a span of 10 bases. The germline V gene has CDR1 PRHDT and CDR2 FYEKMQ (reference sequence). The CDR3 sequence is 12 residues long. DNA of the CDR3: TGTGCCAGCAGCTCCTCGAGATCGACCCAGTACTTC. Its protein product is CASSSSRSTQYF.

This chain connects TRBV7-9 to TRBJ2-7; 9 nucleotides line up with TRBD1. The J segment lost 1 base and the V segment lost 5 bases, leaving 6 bases of the junction unmatched. Germline loops: CDR1 SEHNR, CDR2 FQNEAQ (reference sequence). The CDR3 is 15 amino acids. CDR3 in amino acids: CASSGDRDPSYEQYF. The CDR3 bases are TGTGCCAGCAGCGGGGACAGGGATCCTTCCTACGAGCAGTACTTC.

The chain employs TRBV28 and TRBJ1-1; 9 bases match TRBD1. V trimming: 7 bases; J trimming: 5 bases; junction bases outside the gene matches: 8. Germline CDR1 and CDR2: MDHEN and SYDVKM. CDR3 length: 14 amino acids. CDR3 region: CASIGTGRETEAFF. As DNA, the CDR3 is TGTGCCAGCATAGGGACAGGGCGGGAAACTGAAGCTTTCTTT.

The chain links TRBV9 to TRBJ2-1; 8 nucleotides line up with TRBD2. Germline trimming cut 4 bases from V and 9 bases from J; bases unmatched to any gene: 6. This CDR3 region has 13 residues. CDR1 is SGDLS, CDR2 YYNGEE, per germline. CDR3 nucleotides: TGTGCCAGCAGCTCGGGAGGGCCGGGTGAGCAGTTCTTC. Translated: CASSSGGPGEQFF.

This chain uses TRBV27 with TRBJ2-1, with a possible D match to TRBD2 (5 bases). CDR3 size: 11 residues. V was clipped by 5 bases and J by 9 bases, with 8 bases between them. The germline gives CDR1 MNHEY, CDR2 SMNVEV (reference sequence). The DNA of the CDR3 is TGTGCCAGCAGTACGGCGGGTGAGCAGTTCTTC. Amino acids: CASSTAGEQFF.